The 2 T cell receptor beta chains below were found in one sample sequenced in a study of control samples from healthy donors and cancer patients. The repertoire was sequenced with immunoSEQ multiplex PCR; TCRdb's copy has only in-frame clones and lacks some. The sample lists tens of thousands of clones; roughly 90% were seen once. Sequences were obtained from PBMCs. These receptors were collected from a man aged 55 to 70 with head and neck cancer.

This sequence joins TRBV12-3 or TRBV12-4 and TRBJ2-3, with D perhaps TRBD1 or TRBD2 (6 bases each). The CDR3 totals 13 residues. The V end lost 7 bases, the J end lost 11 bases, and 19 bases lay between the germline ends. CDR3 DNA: TGTGCCAGCACCCCAGAGGGGGGTGATGAGCAGTATTTT. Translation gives CASTPEGGDEQYF.

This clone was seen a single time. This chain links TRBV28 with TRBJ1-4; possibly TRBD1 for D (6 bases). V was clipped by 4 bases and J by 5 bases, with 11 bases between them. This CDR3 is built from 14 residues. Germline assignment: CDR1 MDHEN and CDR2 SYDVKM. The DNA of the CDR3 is TGTGCCAGCAGTTATCACAGGGCGAATGAAAAACTGTTTTTT. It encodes CASSYHRANEKLFF.